This record covers a single T cell receptor beta chain. Its antigen is not known. Assay: immunoSEQ multiplex PCR; the TCRdb copy retains only in-frame clones and omits some. The sample has roughly 2,500,000 clones, roughly 93% seen once. The V and J ends lost 5 bases and 2 bases respectively, with 9 bases between them. The CDR3 extends over 12 amino acids. The V gene's germline CDR1 is SQVTM and CDR2 ANQGSEA. These data originate in a study of shared clonotypes between healthy human individuals. Study-level points and caveats: Memory subsets generally showed smaller estimated richness than naive subsets did. The small donor group covered limited genetic and exposure diversity. A handful of donors showed sharing of about 4.6% of naive CD4 clonotypes.

The sequenced material came from naive CD4+ T cells from PBMCs. Subset defined: CD45RA+ positively selected. This sequence joins TRBV29-1 and TRBJ1-2; no reliable D call. This TCR derives from a man aged 18 to 29 in good health. Some clones in this sample may be carry-over from other donors' samples. The CDR3 coding sequence is TGCAGCGTTAGAAGGGCGAACTATGGCTACACCTTC. The encoded protein is CSVRRANYGYTF.